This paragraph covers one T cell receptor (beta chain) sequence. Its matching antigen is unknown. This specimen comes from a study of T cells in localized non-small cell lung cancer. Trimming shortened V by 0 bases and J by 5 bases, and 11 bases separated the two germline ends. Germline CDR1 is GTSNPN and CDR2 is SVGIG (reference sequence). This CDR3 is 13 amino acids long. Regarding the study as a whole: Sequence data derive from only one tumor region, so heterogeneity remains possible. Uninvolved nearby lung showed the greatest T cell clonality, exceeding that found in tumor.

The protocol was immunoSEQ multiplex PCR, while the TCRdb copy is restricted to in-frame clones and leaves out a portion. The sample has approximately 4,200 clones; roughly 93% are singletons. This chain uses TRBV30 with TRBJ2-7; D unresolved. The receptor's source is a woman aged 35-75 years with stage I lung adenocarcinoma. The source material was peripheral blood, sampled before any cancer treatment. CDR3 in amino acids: CAWSVQSVNEQYF. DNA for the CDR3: TGTGCCTGGAGTGTACAGAGTGTAAACGAGCAGTACTTC.